Listed below are T cell receptor beta chains from one sample, sequenced in a study of shared clonotypes between healthy human individuals. The data were produced by immunoSEQ multiplex PCR, yet TCRdb's version contains in-frame clones alone and is incomplete. The sample lists fewer than 200,000 clones, roughly 70% occurring once. The sequencing input was memory CD4+ T cells sorted from blood. Source of these receptors: a man younger than 45 in good health. Each CDR3 is given with its conserved first and last residue. The D gene is left open where the match is weak. Not all rows give a size; the values are once, few, many and, for expanded clones, a class.

size	D	V	J	DNA	CDR3
-	-	TRBV4-1	TRBJ2-7	TGCGCCAGCAGCCAAGATAGTTACGACTCCAGGGCCTACGAGCAGTACTTC	CASSQDSYDSRAYEQYF
-	-	TRBV19	TRBJ1-4	TGTGCCAGCAAAAAGGGGCTCACAACTAATGAAAAACTGTTTTTT	CASKKGLTTNEKLFF
-	-	TRBV6-1	TRBJ1-5	TGTGCCAGCAGCGAACCGGGACGGGGGTTGAGTCAGCCCCAGCATTTT	CASSEPGRGLSQPQHF
-	-	TRBV5-1	TRBJ2-1	TGCGCCAGCAGCTTGGGTGAAGAATACAATGAGCAGTTCTTC	CASSLGEEYNEQFF
-	TRBD1	TRBV7-6	TRBJ2-1	TGTGCCAGCAGCTTAACAGGGGGCTGGAATGAGCAGTTCTTC	CASSLTGGWNEQFF
-	TRBD2	TRBV5-1	TRBJ2-7	TGCGCCAGCAGCTTGGAGGGGTGGCTAGCGGGAGTTTCCGAGCAGTACTTC	CASSLEGWLAGVSEQYF
-	TRBD2	TRBV27	TRBJ2-1	TGTGCCAGCGTGCCTCTAGCGGGAGTCGTGCACAATGAGCAGTTCTTC	CASVPLAGVVHNEQFF
-	-	TRBV6-5	TRBJ2-3	TGTGCCAGCAGTTACGCGTGGGGCACAGATACGCAGTATTTT	CASSYAWGTDTQYF
-	-	TRBV5-1	TRBJ1-1	TGCGCCAGCAGCTTGGGCAGGGCGGCTGAAGCTTTCTTT	CASSLGRAAEAFF
once	TRBD2	TRBV5-6	TRBJ2-1	TGTGCCAGCAGCTGGGTAGGACTAGCAGATTACAATGAGCAGTTCTTC	CASSWVGLADYNEQFF
-	TRBD1	TRBV6-5	TRBJ1-3	TGTGCCAACAGTTACACCTACAGGGGGCCTGGAAACACCATATATTTT	CANSYTYRGPGNTIYF
-	-	TRBV29-1	TRBJ2-1	TGCAGCGGGAAACACAATGAGCAGTTCTTC	CSGKHNEQFF
-	-	TRBV6-1	TRBJ2-7	TGTGCCAGCAGCGTACTAGCCATGGAGCAGTACTTC	CASSVLAMEQYF
many	TRBD2	TRBV10-1	TRBJ2-2	TGCGCCAGCAGTGAAGGGTATGGGAGGGACACCGGGGAGCTGTTTTTT	CASSEGYGRDTGELFF
once	-	TRBV2	TRBJ2-7	TGTGCCAGCAGTGACGTTGGAGCCAACGAGCAGTACTTC	CASSDVGANEQYF
few	TRBD1	TRBV11-3	TRBJ2-7	TGTGCCAGCAGCCTCGGGACAGTCTACGAGCAGTACTTC	CASSLGTVYEQYF
many	-	TRBV28	TRBJ2-3	TGTGCCAGCAGTTTCAGGGACCCCCGCACAGATACGCAGTATTTT	CASSFRDPRTDTQYF
-	TRBD1	TRBV19	TRBJ1-5	TGTGCCAGTAGTTCAACAGGACAGGGGAGCAATCAGCCCCAGCATTTT	CASSSTGQGSNQPQHF
-	-	TRBV2	TRBJ2-5	TGTGCCAGCAGTCCCCAGGAGACCCAGTACTTC	CASSPQETQYF
-	TRBD2	TRBV10-3	TRBJ2-2	TGTGCCATCAGACCGACTAGCGGCCCCGGGGAGCTGTTTTTT	CAIRPTSGPGELFF
-	TRBD1	TRBV6-5	TRBJ1-1	TGTGCCAGCAACCGGGACAGCTACACTGAAGCTTTCTTT	CASNRDSYTEAFF
-	TRBD2	TRBV9	TRBJ2-2	TGTGCCAGCAGCTCTTTCGGACTAGCGGGAGTGTTTCGGAACACCGGGGAGCTGTTTTTT	CASSSFGLAGVFRNTGELFF